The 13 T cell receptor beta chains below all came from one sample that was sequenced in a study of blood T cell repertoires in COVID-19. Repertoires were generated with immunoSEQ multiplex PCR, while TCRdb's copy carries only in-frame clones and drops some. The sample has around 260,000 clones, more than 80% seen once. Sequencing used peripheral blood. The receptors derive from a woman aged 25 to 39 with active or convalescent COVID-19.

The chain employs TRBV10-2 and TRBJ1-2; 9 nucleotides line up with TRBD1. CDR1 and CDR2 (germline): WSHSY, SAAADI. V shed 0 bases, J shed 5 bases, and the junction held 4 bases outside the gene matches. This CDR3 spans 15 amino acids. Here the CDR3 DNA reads TGCGCCAGCAGTGAGTCGGGGACAGGGTGGTATGGCTACACCTTC. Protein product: CASSESGTGWYGYTF.

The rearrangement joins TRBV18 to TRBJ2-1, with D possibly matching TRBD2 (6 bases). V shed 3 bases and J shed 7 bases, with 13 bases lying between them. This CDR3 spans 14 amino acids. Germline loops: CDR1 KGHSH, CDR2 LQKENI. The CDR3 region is CASSPRRAGNEQFF. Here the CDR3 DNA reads TGTGCCAGCTCACCGCGCAGGGCGGGGAATGAGCAGTTCTTC.

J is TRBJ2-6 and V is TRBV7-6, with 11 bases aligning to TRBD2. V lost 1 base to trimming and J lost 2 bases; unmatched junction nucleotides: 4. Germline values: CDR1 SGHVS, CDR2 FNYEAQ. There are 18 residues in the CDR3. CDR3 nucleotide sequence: TGTGCCAGCAGCTTAGATGGTAGCGGGGGGGCTGGGGCCAACGTCCTGACTTTC. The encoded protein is CASSLDGSGGAGANVLTF.

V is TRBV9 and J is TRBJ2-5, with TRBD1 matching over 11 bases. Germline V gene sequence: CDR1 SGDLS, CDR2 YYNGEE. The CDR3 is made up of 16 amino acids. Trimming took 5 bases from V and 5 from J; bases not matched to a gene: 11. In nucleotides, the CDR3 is TGTGCCAGCAGTCTTAGGACAGGGGGCAGCGGGGAGACCCAGTACTTC. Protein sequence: CASSLRTGGSGETQYF.

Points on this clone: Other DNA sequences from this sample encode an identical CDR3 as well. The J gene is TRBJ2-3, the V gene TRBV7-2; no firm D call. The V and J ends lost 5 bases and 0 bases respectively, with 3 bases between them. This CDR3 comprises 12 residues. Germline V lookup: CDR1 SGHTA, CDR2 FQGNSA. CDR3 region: CASSLSTDTQYF. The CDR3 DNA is TGTGCCAGCAGCCTAAGCACAGATACGCAGTATTTT.

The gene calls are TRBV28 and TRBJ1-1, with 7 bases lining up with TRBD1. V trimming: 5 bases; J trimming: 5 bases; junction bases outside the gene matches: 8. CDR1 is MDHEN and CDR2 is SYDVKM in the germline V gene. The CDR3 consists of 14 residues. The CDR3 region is CASSTKGAFTEAFF. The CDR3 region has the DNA TGTGCCAGCAGTACCAAGGGGGCATTTACTGAAGCTTTCTTT. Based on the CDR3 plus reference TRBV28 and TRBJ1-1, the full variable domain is DVKVTQSSRYLVKRTGEKVFLECVQDMDHENMFWYRQDPGLGLRLIYFSYDVKMKEKGDIPEGYSVSREKKERFSLILESASTNQTSMYLCASSTKGAFTEAFFGQGTRLTVV.

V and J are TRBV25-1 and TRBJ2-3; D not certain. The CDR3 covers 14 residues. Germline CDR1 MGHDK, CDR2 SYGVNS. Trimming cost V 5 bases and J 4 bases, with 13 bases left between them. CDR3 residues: CASSFAFPADTQYF. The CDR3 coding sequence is TGTGCCAGCAGTTTCGCGTTTCCCGCAGATACGCAGTATTTT.

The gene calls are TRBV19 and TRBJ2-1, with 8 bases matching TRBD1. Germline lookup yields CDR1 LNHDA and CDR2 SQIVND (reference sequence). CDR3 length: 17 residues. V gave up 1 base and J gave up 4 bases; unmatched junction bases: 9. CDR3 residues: CASSIGRRTGRYNEQFF. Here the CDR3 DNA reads TGTGCCAGTAGTATAGGCAGGAGGACAGGGAGGTACAATGAGCAGTTCTTC.

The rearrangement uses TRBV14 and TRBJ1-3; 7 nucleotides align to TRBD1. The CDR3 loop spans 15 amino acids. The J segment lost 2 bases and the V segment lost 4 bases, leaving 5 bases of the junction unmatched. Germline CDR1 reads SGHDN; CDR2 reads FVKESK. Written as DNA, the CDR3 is TGTGCCAGCAGCCGTAGAGGGACAGCTGGAAACACCATATATTTT. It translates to CASSRRGTAGNTIYF.

The CDR3 region is CASSLSSGQGSEKLFF. CDR3 nucleotide sequence: TGTGCCAGCAGCTTAAGTTCAGGGCAGGGGAGCGAAAAACTGTTTTTT. The chain combines TRBV7-2 with TRBJ1-4; tentative D call: TRBD1 (6 bases). CDR3 length: 16 amino acids. CDR1 SGHTA and CDR2 FQGNSA come from the germline V gene. With 2 bases removed from V and 8 bases from J, the gap between germline ends came to 18 bases.

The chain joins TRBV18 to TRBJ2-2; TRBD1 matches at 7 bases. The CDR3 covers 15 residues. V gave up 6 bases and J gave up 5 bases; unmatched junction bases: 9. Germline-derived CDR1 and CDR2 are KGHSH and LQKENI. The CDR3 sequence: CASSPDRVWTGELFF. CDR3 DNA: TGTGCCAGCTCCCCCGACAGGGTTTGGACCGGGGAGCTGTTTTTT.

CDR3 region: CASTLGGGGVWDYGYTF. DNA for the CDR3: TGTGCCAGCACCCTCGGGGGAGGGGGGGTTTGGGACTATGGCTACACCTTC. The V call is TRBV7-2, the J call TRBJ1-2; TRBD1 is a possible D gene (6 bases). This CDR3 has 17 residues. CDR1 and CDR2 (germline): SGHTA, FQGNSA. Trimming left V 7 bases short and J 3 bases short, with 24 bases between.

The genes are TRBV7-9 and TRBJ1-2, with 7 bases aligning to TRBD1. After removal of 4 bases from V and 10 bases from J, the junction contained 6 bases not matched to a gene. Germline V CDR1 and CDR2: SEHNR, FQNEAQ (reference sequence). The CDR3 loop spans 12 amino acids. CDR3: CASSYDRADYTF. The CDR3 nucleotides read TGTGCCAGCAGCTACGACAGGGCTGACTACACCTTC. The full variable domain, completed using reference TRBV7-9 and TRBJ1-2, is DTGVSQNPRHKITKRGQNVTFRCDPISEHNRLYWYRQTLGQGPEFLTYFQNEAQLEKSRLLSDRFSAERPKGSFSTLEIQRTEQGDSAMYLCASSYDRADYTFGSGTRLTVV.